This TCR beta chain was captured by sequencing in a study of T-cell reconstitution after alpha-beta-depleted transplantation in children. Unique molecular identifiers were incorporated when the TCRbeta library was constructed. TCRdb reanalysed the PCR reads using MiXCR and keeps one entry per CDR3 protein. Here the sample spans about 500,000 distinct CDR3 sequences, over 9.5% being singletons. This clonotype was counted once. Here the CDR3 omits its conserved ending phenylalanine or tryptophan, so a read error is the likely source. The specimen comprised PBMCs, mostly from graft donor cells, sampled 180 days after TCRalphabeta/CD19-depleted stem cell transplant. This clonotype was sampled from a female patient aged 2-9 years who had a stem cell transplant for aplastic anemia, so the T cells may come from the graft donor.

This CDR3 is CASSFIRGEETQYL. CDR3 nucleotide sequence: TGTGCCAGCAGCTTCATCAGGGGGGAGGAGACCCAGTACCTC. The chain couples TRBV5-5 to TRBJ2-5, with a weak D call TRBD1 (7 bases). CDR1 is SGHKS and CDR2 is YYEKEE in the germline V gene (reference sequence). The CDR3 length is 14 residues. V was shortened by 2 bases and J by 5 bases, with 13 bases between the two germline ends.